The T cell receptor (beta chain) described here comes from a study of cytomegalovirus exposure and HLA in healthy donors. Concerning this clone: Its target is unknown.

Study findings and constraints: TCR beta sequences numbering 15,000 to 20,000 were associated with HLA alleles at 0.05 false discovery rate in a later analysis. Other equally common chains were less clonally expanded than HLA-associated TCR beta chains, a later analysis showed. In a later analysis, the majority of CMV-associated beta chains seemingly showed HLA restriction.

The PCR had 60 Vbeta and 13 Jbeta primers. Measured with immunoSEQ multiplex PCR; TCRdb has only the in-frame clones, and not every one. The sample consists of 55,000 to 85,000 clones, roughly 85% of them appearing once. Germline CDR1 and CDR2: SGHAT and FQNNGV. The junction had 8 bases not matched to a gene; V was cut back by 5 bases and J by 7 bases. The length of the CDR3 is 15 residues. The V and J genes are TRBV11-2 and TRBJ2-1, with TRBD2 matching over 10 bases. The receptor's source is a woman in her 30s in good health and CMV-seronegative. Sample: PBMCs. In DNA form, the CDR3 reads TGTGCCAGCAGCCCTAGGACTAGCGGTTGGAATGAGCAGTTCTTC. Translation gives CASSPRTSGWNEQFF.